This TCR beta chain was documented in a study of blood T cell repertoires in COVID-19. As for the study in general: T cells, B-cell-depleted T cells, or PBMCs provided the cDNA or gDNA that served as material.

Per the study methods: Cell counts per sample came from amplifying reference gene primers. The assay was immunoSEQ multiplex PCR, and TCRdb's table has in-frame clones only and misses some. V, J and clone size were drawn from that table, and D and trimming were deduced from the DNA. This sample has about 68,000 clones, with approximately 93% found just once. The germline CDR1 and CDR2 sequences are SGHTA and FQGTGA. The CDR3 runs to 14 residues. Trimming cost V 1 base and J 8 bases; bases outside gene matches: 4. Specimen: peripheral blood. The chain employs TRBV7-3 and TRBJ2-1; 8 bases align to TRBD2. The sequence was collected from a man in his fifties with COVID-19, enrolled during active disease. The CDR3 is CASSLMKAGDEQFF. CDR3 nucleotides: TGTGCCAGCAGCTTAATGAAAGCGGGAGATGAGCAGTTCTTC.